The clone carrying this TCR beta chain was seen at least ten times. Its antigen is currently unknown. Via MiXCR, TCRdb re-called the multiplex PCR reads, giving one row per CDR3 protein. This table holds 85,000 to 120,000 distinct CDR3 sequences, about 30% found once. This CDR3 has 15 residues. The V and J ends lost 5 bases and 6 bases, in that order; junction bases with no gene match: 5. Germline CDR1 MNHNY, CDR2 SVGAGI (reference sequence). Axillary draining lymph nodes of breast cancer patients supplied the node samples. This sample is part of a study of breast tumors, draining lymph nodes, adjacent tissues. General study points: Luminal-like breast cancer showed significantly greater tumor-nontumor repertoire similarity than basal-like breast cancer did. Tumor T cell lymph node origin was a supported hypothesis, not proven. Tumor repertoires ranked between lymph nodes and nontumor tissue in diversity, with V and J gene preferences.

The chain recombines TRBV6-6 with TRBJ2-2, with 11 bases fitting TRBD1. This TCR derives from a female donor with breast cancer. Some clones in this sample may be carry-over from other donors' samples. The sample was axillary lymph node tissue. The CDR3 sequence is CASSLPGQGAGELFF. CDR3 nucleotides: TGTGCCAGCAGTCTCCCGGGACAGGGGGCCGGGGAGCTGTTTTTT.